Presented here are 9 T cell receptor beta chains from one specimen sequenced in a study of human T cells and chemical hapten exposure (dated by TCRdb to 2020 to 2023). The library was made by RACE. TCRdb records NextSeq 500 as the sequencer. TCRdb applied fastp at Q25 and MiXCR to the public reads, then kept only in-frame beta chains. Rows with a matching CDR3 protein are joined into one entry that keeps the most common DNA and genes. For this sample there are tens of thousands of distinct CDR3 sequences; approximately 32% appear just once. The biggest ten clones account for nearly 9% of the sample. The sample's time point, from its label and the paper: patch test 1, 2 weeks after DPC sensitization. This specimen's treatment or condition label, per the study, means: therapeutic diphenylcyclopropenone sensitization with weekly scalp DPC. The specimen was whole blood, collected in connection with sensitization to the hapten diphenylcyclopropenone (DPC). These receptors were obtained from a man in his forties with alopecia areata. Some clones in this sample may be carry-over from other donors' samples.

V and J are TRBV9 and TRBJ2-1; D possibly corresponds to TRBD1 (5 bases). This CDR3 has 15 residues. V lost 1 base, J lost 2 bases, and 10 bases lay in between. From germline, CDR1 is SGDLS and CDR2 YYNGEE. CDR3 sequence reads: CASSVSGAPYNEQFF. CDR3 nucleotide sequence: TGTGCCAGCAGCGTAAGTGGGGCCCCCTACAATGAGCAGTTCTTC.

V gene TRBV20-1 combines with J gene TRBJ1-1; D is unresolved. The CDR3 has 14 amino acids. V was cut by 5 bases and J by 5 bases, with 18 bases left in between. The germline CDR1 and CDR2 sequences are DFQATT and SNEGSKA (reference sequence). The CDR3 sequence: CSARLPRGGTEAFF. The CDR3 bases are TGCAGTGCTCGCCTACCCCGAGGTGGAACTGAAGCTTTCTTT.

This clonotype showed up just a few times. The genes are TRBV7-9 and TRBJ2-4; tentative D call: TRBD1 (6 bases). CDR3 size: 17 residues. Germline lookup yields CDR1 SEHNR and CDR2 FQNEAQ (reference sequence). V shed 4 bases and J shed 1 base, with 17 bases lying between them. The CDR3 DNA reads as TGTGCCAGCAGCTACAGGCAGGGGATTTCGGCCAAAAACATTCAGTACTTC. Its translation is CASSYRQGISAKNIQYF.

In nucleotides, the CDR3 is TGCAGTGCTAGAGGGGACAGCGGCCTAGCCAAAAACATTCAGTACTTC. This gives the protein CSARGDSGLAKNIQYF. The chain recombines TRBV20-1 with TRBJ2-4; 7 positions agree with TRBD1. Germline CDR1 and CDR2: DFQATT and SNEGSKA (reference sequence). The CDR3 runs to 16 residues. V trimming: 1 base; J trimming: 0 bases; junction bases outside the gene matches: 6.

This chain joins TRBV5-1 and TRBJ2-7; weak D call: TRBD1 (5 bases). Germline CDR1 SGHRS, CDR2 YFSETQ. This CDR3 spans 15 amino acids. Deletions cut 3 bases from V and 3 bases from J, with 16 bases between. The DNA of the CDR3 is TGCGCCAGCAGCTGGCTTCAGGGAACCGTCTACGAGCAGTACTTC. Protein product: CASSWLQGTVYEQYF.

The chain uses TRBV20-1 and TRBJ2-5; D perhaps matches TRBD1 (6 bases). This CDR3 is 12 amino acids long. V gave up 4 bases and J gave up 6 bases, with 12 bases separating them. Germline-derived CDR1 and CDR2 are DFQATT and SNEGSKA (reference sequence). CDR3 sequence (DNA): TGCAGTGCTAATACAGGGAGTAAGACCCAGTACTTC. Translated, it gives CSANTGSKTQYF.

This rearrangement joins TRBV6-1 to TRBJ2-1; TRBD2 agrees at 7 bases. Germline V gene lookup returns CDR1 MNHNS and CDR2 SASEGT. V dropped 1 base and J dropped 5; count of bases not matched to a gene: 5. The CDR3 runs to 15 residues. The CDR3: CASSEGSSGHNEQFF. CDR3 sequence (DNA): TGTGCCAGCAGTGAAGGATCTAGCGGACACAATGAGCAGTTCTTC.

This chain uses TRBV11-1 with TRBJ2-2; D may be TRBD1 (6 bases). Germline CDR1 and CDR2: SGHAT and FQDESV (reference sequence). CDR3 length: 16 residues. Trimming stripped 1 base from V and 1 base from J, with 10 bases between. The CDR3 region has the DNA TGTGCCAGCAGCTTAGGGAGGACAGAGAACACCGGGGAGCTGTTTTTT. This codes for CASSLGRTENTGELFF.

The chain is built from TRBV14 and TRBJ2-1; 8 nucleotides line up with TRBD1. CDR1 is SGHDN and CDR2 is FVKESK in the germline V gene. This CDR3 comprises 13 residues. J was trimmed by 8 bases and V by 4 bases; bases with no gene match: 4. The CDR3, as DNA: TGTGCCAGCAGCCCGGACAGGGATGATGAGCAGTTCTTC. Protein product: CASSPDRDDEQFF.